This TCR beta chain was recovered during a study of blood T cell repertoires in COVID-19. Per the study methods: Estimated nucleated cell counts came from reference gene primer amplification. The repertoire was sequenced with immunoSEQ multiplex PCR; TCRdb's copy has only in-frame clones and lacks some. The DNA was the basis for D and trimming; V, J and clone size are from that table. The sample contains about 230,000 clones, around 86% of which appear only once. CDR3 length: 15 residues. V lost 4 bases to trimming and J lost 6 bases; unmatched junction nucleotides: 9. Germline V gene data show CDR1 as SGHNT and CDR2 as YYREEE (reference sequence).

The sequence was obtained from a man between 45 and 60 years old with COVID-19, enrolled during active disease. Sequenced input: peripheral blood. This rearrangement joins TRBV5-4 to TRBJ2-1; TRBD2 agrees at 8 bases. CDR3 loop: CASSLPSGGFNEQFF. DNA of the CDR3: TGTGCCAGCAGCCTTCCGTCGGGAGGGTTCAATGAGCAGTTCTTC.